This T cell receptor (beta chain) was sequenced during a study of beta chain features in type 1 diabetes. Of note for this clone: The antigen remains unidentified.

Whole-study results and caveats: Any role of HLA type in TCRB rearrangement remained unresolved here.

The entirety of the isolated RNA underwent reverse transcription, so expressed TCRB transcripts were sequenced. Sequencing was performed with immunoSEQ multiplex PCR; in TCRdb, only in-frame clones are kept and a portion is missing. The sample contains roughly 240,000 clones, about 71% of which appear only once. A CD45RO/CCR7/CD25/CD127/CD95/CD27 panel sorted naive, central memory, regulatory and stem cell-like memory CD4+ cells. Each sorted population was over 98% pure. This receptor was identified in a man younger than 40 in good health. What was sequenced was naive CD4+ T cells from blood.

The CDR3 nucleotides read TGTGCCAGCAGCTTAGATGGGTCTAGCGGGGAGACCCAGTACTTC. It translates to CASSLDGSSGETQYF. The chain employs TRBV11-2 and TRBJ2-5; TRBD2 aligns across 8 bases. With 0 bases clipped from V and 5 bases from J, the junction kept 5 bases outside the gene matches. CDR1 and CDR2 (germline): SGHAT, FQNNGV. CDR3 length: 15 amino acids.